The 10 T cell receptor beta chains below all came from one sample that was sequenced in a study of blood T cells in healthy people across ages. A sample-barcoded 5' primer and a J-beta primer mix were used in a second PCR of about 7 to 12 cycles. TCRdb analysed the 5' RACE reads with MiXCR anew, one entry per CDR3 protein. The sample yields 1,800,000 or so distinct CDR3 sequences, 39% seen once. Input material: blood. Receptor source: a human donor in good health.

The CDR3 nucleotides read TGCGCCAGCAGCCACGACCCAAATCAGCCCCAGCATTTT. Encoded protein: CASSHDPNQPQHF. The chain combines TRBV5-1 with TRBJ1-5; D not resolved. CDR3 length: 13 amino acids. V was shortened by 4 bases and J by 4 bases, with 9 bases between the two germline ends. CDR1 is SGHRS, CDR2 YFSETQ, per germline.

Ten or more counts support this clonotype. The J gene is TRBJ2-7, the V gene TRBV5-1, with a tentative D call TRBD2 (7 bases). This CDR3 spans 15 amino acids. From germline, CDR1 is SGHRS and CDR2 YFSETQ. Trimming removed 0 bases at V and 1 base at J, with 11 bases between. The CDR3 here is CASSLAAGASYEQYF. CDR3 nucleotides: TGCGCCAGCAGCTTGGCCGCGGGGGCGTCCTACGAGCAGTACTTC.

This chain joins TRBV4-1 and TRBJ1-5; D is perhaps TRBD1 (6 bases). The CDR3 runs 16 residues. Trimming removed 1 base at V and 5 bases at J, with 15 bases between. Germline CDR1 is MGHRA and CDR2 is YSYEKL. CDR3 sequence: CASSQGLTGWHQPQHF. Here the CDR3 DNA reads TGCGCCAGCAGCCAAGGGTTAACAGGGTGGCATCAGCCCCAGCATTTT.

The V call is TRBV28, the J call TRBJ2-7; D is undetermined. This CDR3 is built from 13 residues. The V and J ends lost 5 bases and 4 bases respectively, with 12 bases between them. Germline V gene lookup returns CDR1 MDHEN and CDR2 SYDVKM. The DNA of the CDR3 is TGTGCCAGCAGTCCACGACACCAGTACGAGCAGTACTTC. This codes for CASSPRHQYEQYF.

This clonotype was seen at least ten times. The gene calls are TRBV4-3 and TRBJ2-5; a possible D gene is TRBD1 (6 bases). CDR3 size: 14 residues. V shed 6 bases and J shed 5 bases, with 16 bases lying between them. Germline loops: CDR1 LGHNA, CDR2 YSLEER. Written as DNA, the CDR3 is TGCGCCAGCAGTATCAGGGGTTTGGAGGAGACCCAGTACTTC. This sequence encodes CASSIRGLEETQYF.

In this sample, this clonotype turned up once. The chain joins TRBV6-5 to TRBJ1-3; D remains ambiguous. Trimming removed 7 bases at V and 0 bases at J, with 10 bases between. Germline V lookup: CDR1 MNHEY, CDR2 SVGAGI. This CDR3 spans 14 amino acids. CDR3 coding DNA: TGTGCCAGCACGGCCGCTAACTCTGGAAACACCATATATTTT. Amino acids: CASTAANSGNTIYF.

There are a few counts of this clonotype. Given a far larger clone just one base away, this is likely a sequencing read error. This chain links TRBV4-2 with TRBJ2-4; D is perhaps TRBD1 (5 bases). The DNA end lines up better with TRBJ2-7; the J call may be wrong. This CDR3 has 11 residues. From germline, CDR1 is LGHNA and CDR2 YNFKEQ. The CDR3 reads CASSPGCEQYF. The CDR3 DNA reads TGTGCCAGCAGCCCAGGGTGCGAGCAGTACTTC.

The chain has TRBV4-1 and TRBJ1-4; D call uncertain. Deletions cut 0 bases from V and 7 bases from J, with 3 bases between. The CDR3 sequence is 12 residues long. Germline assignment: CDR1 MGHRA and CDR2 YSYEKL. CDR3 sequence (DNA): TGCGCCAGCAGCCAAGATGTTGAAAAACTGTTTTTT. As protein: CASSQDVEKLFF.

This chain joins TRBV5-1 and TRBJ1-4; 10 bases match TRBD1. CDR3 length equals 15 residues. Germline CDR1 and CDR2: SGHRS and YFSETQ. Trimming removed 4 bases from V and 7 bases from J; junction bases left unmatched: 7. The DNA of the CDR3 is TGCGCCAGCAGCGGCCGGACAGGGGGAGGTGAAAAACTGTTTTTT. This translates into CASSGRTGGGEKLFF.

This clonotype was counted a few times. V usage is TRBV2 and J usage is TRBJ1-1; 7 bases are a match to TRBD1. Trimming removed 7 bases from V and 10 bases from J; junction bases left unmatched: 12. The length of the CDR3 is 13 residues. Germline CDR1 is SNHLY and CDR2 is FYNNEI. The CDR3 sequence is CASKGQAGGTAFF. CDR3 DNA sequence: TGTGCCAGCAAGGGGCAGGCAGGGGGAACAGCTTTCTTT. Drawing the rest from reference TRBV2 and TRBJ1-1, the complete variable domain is EPEVTQTPSHQVTQMGQEVILRCVPISNHLYFYWYRQILGQKVEFLVSFYNNEISEKSEIFDDQFSVERPDGSNFTLKIRSTKLEDSAMYFCASKGQAGGTAFFGQGTRLTVV.